This T cell receptor (beta chain) was retrieved from a study of cytomegalovirus exposure and HLA in healthy donors. Germline lookup yields CDR1 GTSNPN and CDR2 SVGIG (reference sequence). The CDR3 spans 12 residues. The V gene lost 5 bases and the J gene lost 4 bases, with 11 bases spanning the gap. Findings and caveats of the study: High specificity and sensitivity for cytomegalovirus status were reported for the classifier. It was 164 TCR beta chains that were listed as cytomegalovirus-associated. In vitro checks showed that a few CMV-associated chains really do target CMV antigens. Most TCR sequences were uncommon, yet certain public TCRs appeared in many donors.

Assay: immunoSEQ multiplex PCR; the TCRdb copy retains only in-frame clones and omits some. The table shows under 100,000 clones, with 95% occurring only once. Notes on this clone: Its cognate antigen is unknown.

The genes are TRBV30 and TRBJ2-5; perhaps TRBD1 as D (6 bases). This sequence was found in a woman between 18 and 29 years old in good health and CMV-seronegative. The material sequenced was PBMCs. CDR3 sequence: CAWGVGGETQYF. The DNA for the CDR3 is TGTGCCTGGGGGGTAGGGGGAGAGACCCAGTACTTC.